This T cell receptor (beta chain) was found in a study of CD8 T cells in ankylosing spondylitis. Points from the study as a whole: Significantly higher representation of disease-linked clones was reported for matched ankylosing spondylitis synovial fluid. A motif in TCR beta, a set of 8 or 9 highly homologous variants, appeared characteristic of ankylosing spondylitis blood. CD8+ disease-linked clones were present at relatively low frequencies in blood. Reactive arthritis synovial fluid and blood were previously reported to contain some motif variants.

Scientists made TCR beta libraries using quantitative 5'-RACE with molecular barcodes. One entry per CDR3 protein, called by TCRdb with MiXCR from the 5' RACE reads. Of roughly 370,000 distinct CDR3 sequences in the sample, about 20% are singletons; the top ten hold about a sixth. The V segment lost 9 bases and the J segment 2 bases; nucleotides outside the gene matches: 10. This CDR3 spans 15 amino acids. About this clonotype itself: The target antigen is unknown.

This TCR derives from a male donor with ankylosing spondylitis. Specimen: blood, either unsorted or a sorted T cell fraction (not recorded which). The V gene is TRBV12-3 or TRBV12-4, the J gene TRBJ2-1, with TRBD1 matching over 7 bases. The DNA of the CDR3 is TGTGCCAGTACTAGACAGGACAGGACCTACAATGAGCAGTTCTTC. Residues: CASTRQDRTYNEQFF.